These 30 T cell receptor beta chains came from one sample sequenced in a study of beta chain features in type 1 diabetes. Their antigen targets remain unknown. Findings and limits, study-wide: In every one of the four CD4+ subsets, TCRB CDR3s were moderately but significantly shorter in Type 1 diabetes patients.

Expressed TCRB transcripts were sequenced because the isolated RNA had all been reverse transcribed beforehand. Some clones are missing from TCRdb's copy, which holds only in-frame ones; the method was immunoSEQ multiplex PCR. The repertoire holds about 190,000 clones, with approximately 7.8% as singletons. The specimen sequenced was central memory CD4+ T cells from blood. The source is a woman between 35 and 50 years old with type 1 diabetes.

The table lists this clone with a few counts. This chain uses TRBV29-1 with TRBJ1-2, with D uncertain. The germline V gene has CDR1 SQVTM and CDR2 ANQGSEA. The V end lost 0 bases, the J end lost 1 base, and 9 bases lay between the germline ends. The CDR3 is 14 residues long. The CDR3 spells CSVEDFRDNYGYTF. The CDR3 region has the DNA TGCAGCGTTGAAGATTTTCGGGATAACTATGGCTACACCTTC.

The rearrangement uses TRBV9 and TRBJ2-2; D perhaps matches TRBD1 (7 bases). Trimming took off 3 bases at V and 2 bases at J, with 14 bases between the two ends. Germline assignment: CDR1 SGDLS and CDR2 YYNGEE. The length of the CDR3 is 16 residues. CDR3 bases: TGTGCCAGCAGCGGTGCGGGGACAGACAACACCGGGGAGCTGTTTTTT. Translating gives CASSGAGTDNTGELFF.

The chain is built from TRBV5-1 and TRBJ1-1; 7 bases map to TRBD1. After removal of 4 bases from V and 7 bases from J, the junction contained 10 bases not matched to a gene. The CDR3 extends over 14 amino acids. CDR1 and CDR2 (germline): SGHRS, YFSETQ. The CDR3: CASSLGQSANEAFF. The CDR3 DNA sequence: TGCGCCAGCAGCCTGGGACAGTCGGCGAATGAAGCTTTCTTT.

The rearrangement links TRBV10-3 to TRBJ2-5, with 10 bases that match TRBD2. V trimming: 6 bases; J trimming: 5 bases; junction bases outside the gene matches: 15. This CDR3 is built from 17 residues. CDR1 is ENHRY, CDR2 SYGVKD, per germline. The CDR3 DNA is TGTGCCATCAGACCCGGGACTAGCGCATCATCGGGGGAGACCCAGTACTTC. This translates into CAIRPGTSASSGETQYF.

Comment on this clone: With a much larger clone just one base away, this may be a read error. The gene calls are TRBV6-6 and TRBJ2-3, with 9 bases that match TRBD2. The CDR3 has 14 amino acids. Trimming at V came to 4 bases and at J to 1 base, leaving 0 bases not matched to a gene. Germline V lookup: CDR1 MNHNY, CDR2 SVGAGI (reference sequence). CDR3 residues: CASSLAGGTDTQYF. In DNA form, the CDR3 reads TGTGCCAGCAGTTTAGCGGGGGGCACAGATACGCAGTATTTT.

The chain carries TRBV7-9 and TRBJ1-2; D may be TRBD1 (5 bases). Germline V gene lookup returns CDR1 SEHNR and CDR2 FQNEAQ (reference sequence). The CDR3 sequence is 13 residues long. The V gene lost 1 base and the J gene lost 6 bases, with 9 bases spanning the gap. The CDR3 nucleotides read TGTGCCAGCAGCTTAGAGGGGCCGGATGGCTACACCTTC. Protein: CASSLEGPDGYTF.

This clone was counted only a few times. The chain links TRBV7-3 to TRBJ2-3, with D possibly matching TRBD2 (6 bases). Trimming pared 2 bases from V and 3 bases from J, leaving 9 bases between. The CDR3 loop spans 14 amino acids. CDR1 is SGHTA and CDR2 is FQGTGA in the germline V gene. CDR3 amino acids: CASSLGAGTDTQYF. As DNA, the CDR3 is TGTGCCAGCAGCTTAGGGGCGGGGACAGATACGCAGTATTTT.

This clone has just a few counts. The chain links TRBV29-1 to TRBJ2-7; 7 nucleotides agree with TRBD2. V lost 4 bases to trimming and J lost 4 bases; unmatched junction nucleotides: 7. The CDR3 runs 13 residues. Germline loops: CDR1 SQVTM, CDR2 ANQGSEA. CDR3 sequence: CSVGRDYDYEQYF. The DNA for the CDR3 is TGCAGCGTTGGCCGGGACTATGATTACGAGCAGTACTTC.

The chain has TRBV6-5 and TRBJ2-7; the D gene is possibly TRBD1 (8 bases). The CDR3 extends over 14 amino acids. Germline loops: CDR1 MNHEY, CDR2 SVGAGI. Trimming removed 10 bases from V and 2 bases from J, with 18 bases in between. This CDR3 reads CATLDREGTYEQYF. CDR3 coding DNA: TGTGCCACCTTGGACAGGGAGGGGACCTACGAGCAGTACTTC.

V gene TRBV10-3 combines with J gene TRBJ2-5, with a possible D match to TRBD1 (6 bases). Germline CDR1 reads ENHRY; CDR2 reads SYGVKD. The CDR3 contains 13 residues. V was shortened by 6 bases and J by 2 bases, with 10 bases between the two germline ends. In nucleotides, the CDR3 is TGTGCCATCAGGGGGGACAAGCAAGAGACCCAGTACTTC. Translating gives CAIRGDKQETQYF.

This clone was recorded a few times. CDR3 bases: TGCGCCAGCAGCCAGACATTCGGGACAGGGCGTGAAAAACTGTTTTTT. Protein: CASSQTFGTGREKLFF. The chain recombines TRBV4-3 with TRBJ1-4; 9 positions match TRBD1. The CDR3 totals 16 residues. Germline loops: CDR1 LGHNA, CDR2 YSLEER. V trimming: 3 bases; J trimming: 7 bases; junction bases outside the gene matches: 9.

This clone came up a few times. V is TRBV7-9 and J is TRBJ2-1; 8 positions agree with TRBD1. There are 17 residues in the CDR3. V gave up 5 bases and J gave up 5 bases; unmatched junction bases: 14. Per germline, CDR1 SEHNR and CDR2 FQNEAQ (reference sequence). CDR3 loop: CASSRNGQGLSHNEQFF. CDR3 nucleotide sequence: TGTGCCAGCAGCCGGAACGGACAGGGATTATCCCACAATGAGCAGTTCTTC. The full variable domain, with the rest looked up from reference TRBV7-9 and TRBJ2-1, is DTGVSQNPRHKITKRGQNVTFRCDPISEHNRLYWYRQTLGQGPEFLTYFQNEAQLEKSRLLSDRFSAERPKGSFSTLEIQRTEQGDSAMYLCASSRNGQGLSHNEQFFGPGTRLTVL.

This clone was picked up many times. The chain links TRBV7-9 to TRBJ2-5; 9 positions agree with TRBD1. V was pared by 5 bases and J by 4 bases, with 8 bases of the junction left unmatched. This CDR3 is built from 15 residues. Germline CDR1 is SEHNR and CDR2 is FQNEAQ (reference sequence). The CDR3, as DNA: TGTGCCAGCAGCACTAGGACAGGGGAGGGAGAGACCCAGTACTTC. This translates into CASSTRTGEGETQYF.

The rearrangement links TRBV11-2 to TRBJ2-7, with 7 bases that match TRBD1. The CDR3 runs 12 residues. The V gene's germline CDR1 is SGHAT and CDR2 FQNNGV. V was clipped by 5 bases and J by 3 bases; unmatched bases: 1. Here the CDR3 DNA reads TGTGCCAGCAGCCCAGGGGGCTACGAGCAGTACTTC. This sequence encodes CASSPGGYEQYF.

Written as DNA, the CDR3 is TGTGCCAGCTCACCAACAGGGCAGTCGGGCGAGACCCAGTACTTC. Protein sequence: CASSPTGQSGETQYF. The chain recombines TRBV18 with TRBJ2-5; a weak D match, TRBD1 (6 bases). Trimming took 2 bases from V and 5 from J, leaving 15 bases between them. CDR3 length equals 15 residues. Germline V CDR1 and CDR2: KGHSH, LQKENI.

The chain is built from TRBV7-9 and TRBJ1-3, with D hard to call. Germline V CDR1 and CDR2: SEHNR, FQNEAQ (reference sequence). Deletions cut 5 bases from V and 0 bases from J, with 11 bases between. This CDR3 comprises 15 residues. In DNA, the CDR3 is TGTGCCAGCAGCCCCGGAGGGTTCTCTGGAAACACCATATATTTT. Amino acid sequence: CASSPGGFSGNTIYF.

This clone occurred a few times. The chain combines TRBV10-3 with TRBJ1-3; tentatively, D is TRBD1 (6 bases). This CDR3 comprises 15 residues. Germline CDR1 is ENHRY and CDR2 is SYGVKD. The V gene lost 2 bases and the J gene lost 0 bases, with 8 bases spanning the gap. CDR3 sequence reads: CAISETGRSGNTIYF. The CDR3 DNA reads as TGTGCCATCAGTGAGACAGGGCGCTCTGGAAACACCATATATTTT.

In the case of this clone: This sample also contains other DNA sequences that code for the same CDR3. The V call is TRBV5-1, the J call TRBJ1-6; TRBD1 aligns across 9 bases. V lost 2 bases, J lost 7 bases, and 1 base stayed unmatched. CDR3 length: 14 amino acids. The germline CDR1 and CDR2 sequences are SGHRS and YFSETQ. In nucleotides, the CDR3 is TGCGCCAGCAGCTTCGGGACAGGGAATTCACCCCTCCACTTT. This encodes CASSFGTGNSPLHF.

The genes are TRBV19 and TRBJ2-7; tentatively, D is TRBD1 (6 bases). Germline CDR1 reads LNHDA; CDR2 reads SQIVND (reference sequence). V was cut by 4 bases and J by 0 bases, with 10 bases left in between. CDR3 length equals 14 residues. As DNA, the CDR3 is TGTGCCAGTAGTAGGGGGCCTGGCTCCTACGAGCAGTACTTC. Protein: CASSRGPGSYEQYF.

J is TRBJ2-3 and V is TRBV29-1; D gene ambiguous. The ends were cut back, 0 bases at V and 5 bases at J, with 9 bases in the middle. The CDR3 totals 13 residues. Germline V gives CDR1 SQVTM, CDR2 ANQGSEA. CDR3 sequence (DNA): TGCAGCGTTGAAGATGTTCAGATAGATACGCAGTATTTT. Protein sequence: CSVEDVQIDTQYF.

In this sample, this clone turned up a few times. The rearrangement uses TRBV7-2 and TRBJ2-1, with D hard to call. Germline V lookup: CDR1 SGHTA, CDR2 FQGNSA. Trimming pared 6 bases from V and 6 bases from J, leaving 9 bases between. This CDR3 region has 12 residues. The CDR3 DNA reads as TGTGCCAGCAGAGCAGGTGTCAATGAGCAGTTCTTC. Its translation is CASRAGVNEQFF. The complete variable domain, with remaining parts taken from reference TRBV7-2 and TRBJ2-1, reads GAGVSQSPSNKVTEKGKDVELRCDPISGHTALYWYRQSLGQGLEFLIYFQGNSAPDKSGLPSDRFSAERTGGSVSTLTIQRTQQEDSAVYLCASRAGVNEQFFGPGTRLTVL.

In its sample, this clone was seen a few times. The CDR3 region has the DNA TGTGCCAGCAGTTACTCGAGTGTGGAGAGTGACAATGAGCAGTTCTTC. This codes for CASSYSSVESDNEQFF. This chain uses TRBV6-6 with TRBJ2-1; D is undetermined. V dropped 0 bases and J dropped 5 bases, with 14 bases sitting between them. This CDR3 has 16 residues. The germline V gene has CDR1 MNHNY and CDR2 SVGAGI (reference sequence).

The genes are TRBV6-1 and TRBJ2-1; 9 nucleotides align to TRBD1. V shed 4 bases, J shed 9 bases, and the junction held 7 bases outside the gene matches. Germline-derived CDR1 and CDR2 are MNHNS and SASEGT. The CDR3 consists of 14 residues. The CDR3 DNA reads as TGTGCCAGCAGTGCTGCGGGACAGGGCCTTGAGCAGTTCTTC. Amino acid sequence: CASSAAGQGLEQFF.

This clone was picked up a small number of times. This chain joins TRBV5-1 and TRBJ2-7, with TRBD2 matching 8 bases. Germline V gene sequence: CDR1 SGHRS, CDR2 YFSETQ. This CDR3 is built from 15 residues. V was clipped by 5 bases and J by 4 bases; unmatched bases: 11. In nucleotides, the CDR3 is TGCGCCAGCAGAGCAGCGGGAGTAGAAGGATACGAGCAGTACTTC. Its translation is CASRAAGVEGYEQYF.

The V gene is TRBV18, the J gene TRBJ1-4; 8 bases match TRBD1. Germline V gene data show CDR1 as KGHSH and CDR2 as LQKENI. The V segment lost 3 bases and the J segment 7 bases; nucleotides outside the gene matches: 16. The CDR3 runs to 18 residues. The DNA of the CDR3 is TGTGCCAGCTCACCCAACAGGCCCGGACAGGGTCGACGTGAAAAACTGTTTTTT. Translating gives CASSPNRPGQGRREKLFF. Filled out from reference TRBV18 and TRBJ1-4, the complete variable domain reads NAGVMQNPRHLVRRRGQEARLRCSPMKGHSHVYWYRQLPEEGLKFMVYLQKENIIDESGMPKERFSAEFPKEGPSILRIQQVVRGDSAAYFCASSPNRPGQGRREKLFFGSGTQLSVL.

This clone occurred a few times. The CDR3 spells CASTLQGRNTEAFF. CDR3 bases: TGTGCCAGTACCCTTCAGGGTCGGAACACTGAAGCTTTCTTT. The V gene is TRBV19, the J gene TRBJ1-1, with D possibly being TRBD1 (5 bases). This CDR3 contains 14 residues. Germline V CDR1 and CDR2: LNHDA, SQIVND (reference sequence). The V end lost 7 bases, the J end lost 1 base, and 13 bases lay between the germline ends.

The rearrangement joins TRBV5-4 to TRBJ2-1; the D is unclear. This CDR3 has 14 residues. The V gene lost 6 bases and the J gene lost 0 bases, with 10 bases spanning the gap. Germline V lookup: CDR1 SGHNT, CDR2 YYREEE (reference sequence). The CDR3 DNA reads as TGTGCCAGCACCTCTTTGAGCTCCTACAATGAGCAGTTCTTC. Translated, it gives CASTSLSSYNEQFF. Full variable domain (outside the CDR3, taken from reference TRBV5-4 and TRBJ2-1): ETGVTQSPTHLIKTRGQQVTLRCSSQSGHNTVSWYQQALGQGPQFIFQYYREEENGRGNFPPRFSGLQFPNYSSELNVNALELDDSALYLCASTSLSSYNEQFFGPGTRLTVL.

The rearrangement uses TRBV5-4 and TRBJ2-1; D call uncertain. Germline V gene data show CDR1 as SGHNT and CDR2 as YYREEE (reference sequence). V was clipped by 0 bases and J by 14 bases, with 12 bases between them. This CDR3 has 12 amino acids. The DNA for the CDR3 is TGTGCCAGCAGCTTGGAAAAGGAGACCGAGTTCTTC. Translated, it gives CASSLEKETEFF.

V gene TRBV7-2 combines with J gene TRBJ1-2; unclear D gene. Germline V gives CDR1 SGHTA, CDR2 FQGNSA. The V and J ends lost 5 bases and 7 bases respectively, with 14 bases between them. This CDR3 comprises 13 residues. The CDR3 spells CASSRSEGGGYTF. In DNA form, the CDR3 reads TGTGCCAGCAGCCGTTCGGAGGGTGGTGGCTACACCTTC.

The rearrangement links TRBV2 to TRBJ1-5; D ambiguous. Germline CDR1 is SNHLY and CDR2 is FYNNEI. V lost 7 bases to trimming and J lost 7 bases, with 17 bases between them. The CDR3 spans 14 residues. CDR3 amino acids: CASMRGQIGQPQHF. CDR3 DNA: TGTGCCAGCATGCGGGGTCAGATTGGACAGCCCCAGCATTTT. The full variable domain, completed using reference TRBV2 and TRBJ1-5, is EPEVTQTPSHQVTQMGQEVILRCVPISNHLYFYWYRQILGQKVEFLVSFYNNEISEKSEIFDDQFSVERPDGSNFTLKIRSTKLEDSAMYFCASMRGQIGQPQHFGDGTRLSIL.